These 10 T cell receptor beta chains came from one sample sequenced in a study of blood T cells in healthy people across ages. Together with a sample-barcoded 5' primer, a J-beta primer mix was included in a second PCR lasting 7 to 11 cycles. TCRdb called the 5' RACE reads again in MiXCR, with one record for every CDR3 protein. This sample has around 1,800,000 distinct CDR3 sequences, with around 42% found just once. Sequencing was carried out using blood. The receptors were gathered from a human donor in good health.

Notes on this clonotype: At one of its ends the junction is not consistent with the germline gene, which may arise from a read error. The gene calls are TRBV20-1 and TRBJ2-3; D ambiguous. This CDR3 spans 12 amino acids. Germline-derived CDR1 and CDR2 are DFQATT and SNEGSKA (reference sequence). This chain's CDR3 is CRARALTDTQYF. CDR3 sequence (DNA): TGCAGGGCTAGAGCTCTGACAGATACGCAGTATTTT.

The chain uses TRBV6-4 and TRBJ2-7; D tentatively fits TRBD1 or TRBD2 (5 bases each). The V gene lost 4 bases and the J gene lost 2 bases, with 21 bases spanning the gap. Looked up from germline, CDR1 is MRHNA and CDR2 is SNTAGT. The CDR3 is 17 amino acids. CDR3 nucleotide sequence: TGTGCCAGCAGTGTTCCCGACGGGACCTGGGGCCCCTACGAGCAGTACTTC. This codes for CASSVPDGTWGPYEQYF.

This clonotype was counted a few times. This CDR3 is CSAEENGYTF. As DNA, the CDR3 is TGCAGCGCAGAGGAGAATGGCTACACCTTC. The J gene is TRBJ1-2, the V gene TRBV29-1, with D unclear. The V end lost 7 bases, the J end lost 6 bases, and 9 bases lay between the germline ends. This CDR3 is 10 amino acids long. Germline V lookup: CDR1 SQVTM, CDR2 ANQGSEA.

The CDR3, as DNA: TGTGCCAGCGCGTGGATAGGGATTCCTTTATACAATGAGCAGTTCTTC. Amino acids: CASAWIGIPLYNEQFF. V usage is TRBV6-6 and J usage is TRBJ2-1, with D unresolved. The V and J ends lost 8 bases and 4 bases respectively, with 21 bases between them. Germline V CDR1 and CDR2: MNHNY, SVGAGI (reference sequence). The CDR3 covers 16 residues.

The CDR3 loop is CASSQEQGIFDGYTF. The CDR3 coding sequence is TGTGCCAGCAGCCAAGAACAGGGGATCTTTGATGGCTACACCTTC. The rearrangement joins TRBV4-2 to TRBJ1-2; 7 bases are shared with TRBD1. Trimming at V came to 0 bases and at J to 6 bases, leaving 7 bases not matched to a gene. CDR3 length: 15 amino acids. CDR1 LGHNA and CDR2 YNFKEQ come from the germline V gene.

Points on this clonotype: One end of the junction does not line up with germline, which may come from a read error. The chain uses TRBV6-2 or TRBV6-3 and TRBJ2-1, with a tentative D call TRBD2 (6 bases). The CDR3 consists of 16 residues. CDR1 is MNHEY and CDR2 is SVGEGT in the germline V gene. The CDR3 nucleotides are TGTGCCAGCCATCCCGGGGGAGATCACTCCTACAATGGGCAGTTCTTC. Its translation: CASHPGGDHSYNGQFF.

The J gene is TRBJ2-4, the V gene TRBV29-1; no definite D call. The J call could be wrong; TRBJ2-7 is a better fit for the DNA end. Per germline, CDR1 SQVTM and CDR2 ANQGSEA. The CDR3 is made up of 13 amino acids. This CDR3 reads CSVGSWSEGEQYF. The DNA for the CDR3 is TGCAGCGTTGGATCCTGGAGCGAAGGCGAGCAGTACTTC.

For the CDR3, the DNA is TGTGCCAGCAGCAATAACGGGGATGGTCAGCCCCAGCATTTT. The encoded protein is CASSNNGDGQPQHF. The rearrangement uses TRBV7-9 and TRBJ1-5; D remains ambiguous. The ends were cut back, 5 bases at V and 6 bases at J, with 14 bases in the middle. The germline V gene encodes CDR1 SEHNR and CDR2 FQNEAQ (reference sequence). CDR3 size: 14 residues.

The table lists this clonotype with a few counts. V and J are TRBV29-1 and TRBJ2-7, with no clear D. This CDR3 has 13 amino acids. V lost 6 bases and J 3 bases, leaving 15 bases between the germline ends. CDR1 is SQVTM, CDR2 ANQGSEA, per germline. CDR3 DNA sequence: TGCAGCGTCTCGATCGGGCCAAACTACGAGCAGTACTTC. Its translation: CSVSIGPNYEQYF.

This clonotype was observed a handful of times. V and J are TRBV7-6 and TRBJ2-7; tentatively, D is TRBD2 (6 bases). The germline CDR1 and CDR2 sequences are SGHVS and FNYEAQ. V was trimmed by 1 base and J by 0 bases, leaving 7 bases between them. This CDR3 region has 14 residues. For the CDR3, the DNA is TGTGCCAGCAGCTTAGGGGAGGACTCCTACGAGCAGTACTTC. The encoded protein is CASSLGEDSYEQYF.